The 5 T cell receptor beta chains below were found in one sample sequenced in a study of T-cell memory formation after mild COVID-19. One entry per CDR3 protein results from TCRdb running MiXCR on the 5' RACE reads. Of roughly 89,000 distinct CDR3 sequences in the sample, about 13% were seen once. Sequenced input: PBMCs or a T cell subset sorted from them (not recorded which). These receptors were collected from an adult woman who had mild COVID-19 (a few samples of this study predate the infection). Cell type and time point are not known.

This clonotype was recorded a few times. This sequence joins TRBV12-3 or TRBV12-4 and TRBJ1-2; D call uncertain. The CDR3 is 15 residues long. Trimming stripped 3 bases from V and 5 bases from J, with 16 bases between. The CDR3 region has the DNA TGTGCCAGCAGTTTCGTGCTGGTTTCTCCTTATGGCTACACCTTC. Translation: CASSFVLVSPYGYTF.

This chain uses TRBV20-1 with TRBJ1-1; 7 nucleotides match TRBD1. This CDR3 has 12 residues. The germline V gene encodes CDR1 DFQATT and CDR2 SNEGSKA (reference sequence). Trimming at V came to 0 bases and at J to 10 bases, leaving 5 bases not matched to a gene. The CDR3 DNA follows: TGCAGTGCTAGAGAACAGGGGTGGGGAGCTTTCTTT. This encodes CSAREQGWGAFF.

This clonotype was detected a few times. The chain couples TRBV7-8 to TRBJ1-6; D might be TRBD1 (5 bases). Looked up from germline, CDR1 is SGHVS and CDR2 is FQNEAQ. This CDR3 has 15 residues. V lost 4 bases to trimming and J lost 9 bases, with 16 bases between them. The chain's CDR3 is CASSSTGDRGSPLHF. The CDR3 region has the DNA TGTGCCAGCAGCTCGACGGGGGATAGGGGTTCACCCCTCCACTTT.

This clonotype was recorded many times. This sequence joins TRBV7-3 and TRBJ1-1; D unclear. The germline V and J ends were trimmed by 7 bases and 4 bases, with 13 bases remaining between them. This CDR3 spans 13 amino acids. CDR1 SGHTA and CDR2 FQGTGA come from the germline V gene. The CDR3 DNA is TGTGCCAGCACATTCGGAGCGGGCACTGAAGCTTTCTTT. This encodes CASTFGAGTEAFF. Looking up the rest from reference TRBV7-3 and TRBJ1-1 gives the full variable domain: GAGVSQTPSNKVTEKGKYVELRCDPISGHTALYWYRQSLGQGPEFLIYFQGTGAADDSGLPNDRFFAVRPEGSVSTLKIQRTERGDSAVYLCASTFGAGTEAFFGQGTRLTVV.

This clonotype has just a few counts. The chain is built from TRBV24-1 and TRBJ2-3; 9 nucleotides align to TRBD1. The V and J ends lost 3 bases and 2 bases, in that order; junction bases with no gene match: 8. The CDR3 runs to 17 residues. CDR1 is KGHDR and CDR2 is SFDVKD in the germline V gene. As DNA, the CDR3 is TGTGCCACCAGTGATCCCCTGGGGGACAGGGCCACAGATACGCAGTATTTT. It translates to CATSDPLGDRATDTQYF.